A selection of T cell receptor beta chains follows, all from one sample in a study of blood T cell repertoires in COVID-19. Data came from immunoSEQ multiplex PCR; TCRdb stores just in-frame clones and leaves some out. Here the sample spans fewer than 14,000 clones, roughly 80% being singletons. Sequencing was done on a sample of peripheral blood. Source of these receptors: a human donor in a cohort sampled during active COVID-19. Each CDR3 is given with its conserved first and last residue. The order of the fields is J gene, clone size, D gene, V gene, CDR3 protein, CDR3 DNA. D genes are given only for firm matches. Size is omitted from some rows. Given values are once, few, many or a class for expanded clones.

TRBJ1-6 | - | - | TRBV9 | CASSVEGVSPLHF | TGTGCCAGCAGCGTAGAGGGGGTGTCACCCCTCCACTTT
TRBJ2-2 | few | - | TRBV10-1 | CASSLRHTGELFF | TGCGCCAGCAGTCTAAGACATACCGGGGAGCTGTTTTTT
TRBJ2-7 | - | TRBD1 | TRBV28 | CASSPGQDYEQYF | TGTGCCAGCAGCCCGGGACAGGATTACGAGCAGTACTTC
TRBJ2-7 | few | - | TRBV6-1 | CASSDNYEQYF | TGTGCCAGCAGTGATAACTACGAGCAGTACTTC
TRBJ2-1 | - | TRBD1 | TRBV24-1 | CATSDSGGTNYNEQFF | TGTGCCACCAGTGACTCAGGGGGAACAAACTACAATGAGCAGTTCTTC
TRBJ2-7 | - | - | TRBV2 | CASSEALTDGTYEQYF | TGTGCCAGCAGTGAAGCGCTTACGGACGGGACCTACGAGCAGTACTTC
TRBJ2-3 | - | - | TRBV25-1 | CASSDTGLTDTQYF | TGTGCCAGCAGCGATACAGGGTTAACAGATACGCAGTATTTT
TRBJ2-1 | - | TRBD2 | TRBV6-4 | CASSDSKLAGGPHNEQFF | TGTGCCAGCAGTGACTCAAAATTAGCGGGAGGGCCCCACAATGAGCAGTTCTTC
TRBJ2-3 | - | TRBD2 | TRBV5-6 | CASRSGLVPRTQYF | TGTGCCAGCAGATCGGGACTAGTGCCCCGTACGCAGTATTTT
TRBJ2-7 | - | TRBD1 | TRBV7-9 | CASSRSTGSYEQYF | TGTGCCAGCAGCAGATCGACAGGGTCCTACGAGCAGTACTTC
TRBJ2-7 | - | - | TRBV6-5 | CASSYRARSYEQYF | TGTGCCAGCAGTTACCGCGCCAGGTCCTACGAGCAGTACTTC
TRBJ1-1 | few | TRBD1 | TRBV18 | CASSRPGQGARGTEAFF | TGTGCCAGCTCACGTCCGGGGCAGGGGGCGAGGGGGACTGAAGCTTTCTTT
TRBJ2-2 | - | - | TRBV7-9 | CASSPQGTSSTGELFF | TGTGCCAGCAGCCCCCAGGGGACCTCGAGTACCGGGGAGCTGTTTTTT
TRBJ1-2 | - | TRBD1 | TRBV29-1 | CSVGDRARGYTF | TGCAGCGTAGGAGACAGGGCCCGGGGCTACACCTTC
TRBJ2-3 | large | TRBD2 | TRBV30 | CAWSVRGLAGDTQYF | TGTGCCTGGAGTGTACGGGGACTAGCGGGAGATACGCAGTATTTT
TRBJ1-4 | - | - | TRBV7-9 | CASSLGLDREKLFF | TGTGCCAGCAGCTTGGGACTCGACCGTGAAAAACTGTTTTTT
TRBJ2-1 | few | TRBD1 | TRBV9 | CASSETGSLNEQFF | TGTGCCAGCAGCGAGACAGGGAGCCTCAATGAGCAGTTCTTC
TRBJ1-4 | - | TRBD1 | TRBV2 | CASRDRAEKLFF | TGTGCCAGCCGGGACAGGGCTGAAAAACTGTTTTTT
TRBJ2-2 | - | - | TRBV3-1/TRBV3-2 | CASSLLGASNTGELFF | TGTGCCAGCAGCCTCTTGGGAGCATCGAACACCGGGGAGCTGTTTTTT
TRBJ1-1 | - | - | TRBV4-1 | CASSRDPESRGRGWNTEAFF | TGCGCCAGCAGCCGAGACCCTGAGTCGAGGGGCAGGGGTTGGAACACTGAAGCTTTCTTT
TRBJ1-1 | - | TRBD1 | TRBV9 | CASSSTGTGNTEAFF | TGTGCCAGCAGCTCCACCGGGACAGGGAACACTGAAGCTTTCTTT
TRBJ1-1 | - | TRBD1 | TRBV2 | CASSLYRDRGRTEAFF | TGTGCCAGCAGCCTTTACCGGGACAGGGGGCGAACTGAAGCTTTCTTT
TRBJ2-7 | - | TRBD2 | TRBV29-1 | CSVELAGDYEQYF | TGCAGCGTTGAACTAGCGGGAGATTACGAGCAGTACTTC
TRBJ2-2 | medium-sized | - | TRBV28 | CASSFLEPSNTGELFF | TGTGCCAGCAGTTTTTTAGAACCCTCGAACACCGGGGAGCTGTTTTTT
TRBJ2-7 | - | TRBD1 | TRBV29-1 | CSVEILGQGGNEQYF | TGCAGCGTTGAGATCTTAGGACAGGGGGGTAACGAGCAGTACTTC
TRBJ2-2 | - | TRBD2 | TRBV3-1/TRBV3-2 | CASSLSPLAGGRGGELFF | TGTGCCAGCAGCCTTAGCCCGCTAGCGGGAGGGCGCGGCGGGGAGCTGTTTTTT
TRBJ2-3 | - | TRBD2 | TRBV5-4 | CASSSQRGLNTDTQYF | TGTGCCAGCAGCTCGCAGCGGGGGCTAAACACAGATACGCAGTATTTT
TRBJ2-7 | - | TRBD1 | TRBV11-2 | CASSSGQGYEQYF | TGTGCCAGCAGCTCCGGACAGGGGTACGAGCAGTACTTC
TRBJ2-1 | - | TRBD2 | TRBV4-1 | CASSQVGLAGEDEQFF | TGCGCCAGCAGCCAAGTAGGACTAGCGGGAGAGGATGAGCAGTTCTTC
TRBJ1-1 | - | - | TRBV5-6 | CASSLAGSVRSTEAFF | TGTGCCAGCAGCTTGGCAGGGTCGGTAAGGAGCACTGAAGCTTTCTTT
TRBJ2-5 | - | TRBD1 | TRBV7-9 | CASTTGTGVAETQYF | TGTGCCAGCACCACCGGGACAGGTGTTGCGGAGACCCAGTACTTC
TRBJ2-1 | - | TRBD2 | TRBV27 | CASSKRTSENNEQFF | TGTGCCAGCAGTAAACGGACTAGCGAGAACAATGAGCAGTTCTTC
TRBJ1-1 | - | - | TRBV3-1/TRBV3-2 | CASSPQNLNTEAFF | TGTGCCAGCAGCCCACAGAACCTGAACACTGAAGCTTTCTTT
TRBJ2-5 | - | - | TRBV5-4 | CASSLPGVRVLPQETQYF | TGTGCCAGCAGCTTGCCGGGGGTCCGGGTACTGCCGCAAGAGACCCAGTACTTC
TRBJ1-2 | few | - | TRBV2 | CASTVGGTNSNYGYTF | TGTGCCAGCACGGTAGGAGGGACGAATTCTAACTATGGCTACACCTTC
TRBJ2-5 | - | TRBD2 | TRBV18 | CASSRLATETQYF | TGTGCCAGCTCTCGACTAGCAACCGAGACCCAGTACTTC
TRBJ2-7 | - | TRBD2 | TRBV27 | CASSPLGTAGRVHEQYF | TGTGCCAGCAGTCCCCTAGGTACCGCAGGGAGGGTCCACGAGCAGTACTTC
TRBJ2-2 | - | TRBD1 | TRBV28 | CASTTPPYRGSNTGELFF | TGTGCCAGCACCACCCCCCCTTACAGGGGGTCGAACACCGGGGAGCTGTTTTTT
TRBJ1-1 | - | - | TRBV5-4 | CASSFGEEEAFF | TGTGCCAGCAGCTTCGGGGAGGAAGAAGCTTTCTTT
TRBJ2-6 | - | - | TRBV2 | CASSLDVRSGANVLTF | TGTGCCAGCAGTCTCGATGTGAGGTCTGGGGCCAACGTCCTGACTTTC
TRBJ2-5 | - | TRBD2 | TRBV13 | CASRAGVGETQYF | TGTGCCAGCCGAGCGGGAGTGGGGGAGACCCAGTACTTC